The 6 T cell receptor beta chains below come from one sample, sequenced in a study of blood T cell repertoires in COVID-19. The protocol was immunoSEQ multiplex PCR, while the TCRdb copy is restricted to in-frame clones and leaves out a portion. The table has roughly 140,000 clones, 65% to 90% seen once. Sequencing was performed on peripheral blood. The receptors here all came from a human donor in a cohort sampled during active COVID-19.

J is TRBJ1-4 and V is TRBV27; TRBD1 agrees at 7 bases. V gave up 3 bases and J gave up 5 bases; unmatched junction bases: 6. CDR1 MNHEY and CDR2 SMNVEV come from the germline V gene (reference sequence). The CDR3 runs 15 residues. CDR3 amino acids: CASSLAGGPNEKLFF. The CDR3 DNA follows: TGTGCCAGCAGTTTGGCAGGGGGTCCAAATGAAAAACTGTTTTTT.

This chain links TRBV11-2 with TRBJ2-2; TRBD2 might be the D (6 bases). Germline assignment: CDR1 SGHAT and CDR2 FQNNGV. The CDR3 is made up of 15 amino acids. V was pared by 4 bases and J by 1 base, with 10 bases between. In nucleotides, the CDR3 is TGTGCCAGCAGCTCCGGGCGGGGGAACACCGGGGAGCTGTTTTTT. Its protein is CASSSGRGNTGELFF.

The rearrangement joins TRBV2 to TRBJ2-7; D is uncertain. V lost 6 bases and J 3 bases, leaving 9 bases between the germline ends. Germline CDR1 is SNHLY and CDR2 is FYNNEI. There are 12 residues in the CDR3. CDR3 region: CASRVDNYEQYF. The CDR3 DNA reads TGTGCCAGCAGGGTTGACAACTACGAGCAGTACTTC.

This rearrangement joins TRBV3-1 (or the pseudogene TRBV3-2) to TRBJ2-5, with TRBD2 matching over 8 bases. This CDR3 is built from 17 residues. V shed 0 bases, J shed 13 bases, and the junction held 19 bases outside the gene matches. CDR1 is LGHDT, CDR2 YNNKEL, per germline (reference sequence). CDR3 residues: CASSQDSGLASLYIPYF. The CDR3 DNA follows: TGTGCCAGCAGCCAAGATTCAGGACTAGCATCCCTATATATACCGTACTTC.

The gene calls are TRBV11-3 and TRBJ2-2, with 8 bases lining up with TRBD2. Germline-derived CDR1 and CDR2 are SGHNT and YENEEA. V was pared by 5 bases and J by 2 bases, with 10 bases of the junction left unmatched. The CDR3 sequence is 17 residues long. The CDR3 here is CASSPRLAGSNTGELFF. The CDR3 nucleotides read TGTGCCAGCAGCCCGAGGCTAGCGGGTTCCAACACCGGGGAGCTGTTTTTT.

This chain uses TRBV4-1 with TRBJ2-7, with 8 bases matching TRBD1. The germline V gene has CDR1 MGHRA and CDR2 YSYEKL. Trimming removed 2 bases from V and 2 bases from J; junction bases left unmatched: 8. This CDR3 is built from 16 residues. CDR3 nucleotide sequence: TGCGCCAGCAGCCAAACACCCGGGACAGGAACCTACGAGCAGTACTTC. It specifies CASSQTPGTGTYEQYF.